The 12 T cell receptor beta chains in this list originate from one sample, sequenced in a study of metastatic and nonmetastatic thyroid tumors. MiXCR reprocessed the PCR reads for TCRdb. The sample yields 50,000 or so clones, approximately 24% seen once. Before thyroid surgery, none of the patients had received any treatment. The sequenced sample consisted of blood. The receptors come from a male donor with papillary thyroid cancer or a benign thyroid nodule (not recorded which). Some clones in this sample may be carry-over from other donors' samples.

The chain joins TRBV30 to TRBJ2-7; D is possibly TRBD2 (5 bases). The V end was cut by 3 bases, the J end by 7 bases, with 19 bases between. The CDR3 is 14 residues long. Germline V gene data show CDR1 as GTSNPN and CDR2 as SVGIG (reference sequence). The CDR3 DNA follows: TGTGCCTGGAGGTGGGCAGGCAACGGAGGAGAGCAGTACTTC. Its translation: CAWRWAGNGGEQYF.

The chain couples TRBV4-1 to TRBJ1-1; D is possibly TRBD1 (5 bases). The CDR3 extends over 15 amino acids. Germline loops: CDR1 MGHRA, CDR2 YSYEKL. Trimming pared 0 bases from V and 5 bases from J, leaving 13 bases between. Written as DNA, the CDR3 is TGCGCCAGCAGCCAAGATGGGGGGGGATGGACTGAAGCTTTCTTT. Translated: CASSQDGGGWTEAFF.

This clone was recorded many times. The chain has TRBV24-1 and TRBJ1-2; 7 nucleotides align to TRBD1. Germline CDR1 KGHDR, CDR2 SFDVKD. V gave up 3 bases and J gave up 3 bases; unmatched junction bases: 6. This CDR3 comprises 15 residues. The chain's CDR3 is CATSDPGTDDYGYTF. CDR3 DNA sequence: TGTGCCACCAGTGATCCCGGGACAGACGACTATGGCTACACCTTC.

The chain has TRBV4-1 and TRBJ2-1; 8 bases are a match to TRBD2. V lost 0 bases to trimming and J lost 4 bases; unmatched junction nucleotides: 5. Per germline, CDR1 MGHRA and CDR2 YSYEKL. This CDR3 contains 16 residues. The CDR3 region is CASSQDSASGYNEQFF. CDR3 in DNA: TGCGCCAGCAGCCAAGATTCCGCTAGCGGGTACAATGAGCAGTTCTTC.

CDR3 bases: TGTGCCAGCAGTATAGGGTGGAACACTGAAGCTTTCTTT. It specifies CASSIGWNTEAFF. This rearrangement joins TRBV6-1 to TRBJ1-1; D unclear. Trimming cost V 5 bases and J 1 base, with 8 bases left between them. The length of the CDR3 is 13 residues. Per the germline V gene, CDR1 is MNHNS and CDR2 is SASEGT.

This clone was observed many times. The rearrangement joins TRBV5-1 to TRBJ1-1, with TRBD1 matching 7 bases. Trimming at V came to 2 bases and at J to 1 base, leaving 8 bases not matched to a gene. Germline V gene lookup returns CDR1 SGHRS and CDR2 YFSETQ. This CDR3 is built from 16 residues. The CDR3 DNA reads as TGCGCCAGCAGCTTCCGACAGGGATCCTCGAACACTGAAGCTTTCTTT. Residues: CASSFRQGSSNTEAFF. Full variable domain (rest looked up from reference TRBV5-1 and TRBJ1-1): KAGVTQTPRYLIKTRGQQVTLSCSPISGHRSVSWYQQTPGQGLQFLFEYFSETQRNKGNFPGRFSGRQFSNSRSEMNVSTLELGDSALYLCASSFRQGSSNTEAFFGQGTRLTVV.

This clone was seen many times. This rearrangement joins TRBV20-1 to TRBJ1-2; D is unclear. Germline V gene data show CDR1 as DFQATT and CDR2 as SNEGSKA (reference sequence). The CDR3 has 12 residues. Trimming shortened V by 6 bases and J by 7 bases, and 15 bases separated the two germline ends. For the CDR3, the DNA is TGCAGTGCCCACGGGCCCAATGTTGGCTACACCTTC. This sequence encodes CSAHGPNVGYTF.

The CDR3 here is CASSIAGYSYNEQFF. The CDR3 DNA reads as TGTGCCAGCAGCATAGCGGGATATTCCTACAATGAGCAGTTCTTC. The genes are TRBV27 and TRBJ2-1; 8 nucleotides match TRBD2. Germline trimming cut 6 bases from V and 1 base from J; bases unmatched to any gene: 5. The CDR3 runs to 15 residues. The germline CDR1 and CDR2 sequences are MNHEY and SMNVEV (reference sequence).

The chain links TRBV5-1 to TRBJ2-5, with D perhaps TRBD2 (6 bases). Germline CDR1 is SGHRS and CDR2 is YFSETQ. The CDR3 is made up of 17 amino acids. V dropped 4 bases and J dropped 4 bases, with 23 bases sitting between them. This chain's CDR3 is CASSAGVSGGAAETQYF. CDR3 bases: TGCGCCAGCAGCGCCGGTGTTAGCGGTGGGGCGGCAGAGACCCAGTACTTC.

In this sample, this clone turned up many times. The CDR3 here is CSVRLVGTYNEQFF. In nucleotides, the CDR3 is TGCAGCGTGAGGCTAGTTGGCACCTACAATGAGCAGTTCTTC. This rearrangement joins TRBV29-1 to TRBJ2-1; no firm D call. This CDR3 region has 14 residues. Germline V gene data show CDR1 as SQVTM and CDR2 as ANQGSEA. The V end lost 6 bases, the J end lost 2 bases, and 14 bases lay between the germline ends.

The sample holds many counts of this clone. The CDR3 sequence: CASSLAADRGEQYF. CDR3 DNA sequence: TGCGCCAGCAGCTTGGCGGCTGACAGGGGCGAGCAGTACTTC. This chain connects TRBV5-1 to TRBJ2-7, with 8 bases aligning to TRBD1. Germline CDR1 is SGHRS and CDR2 is YFSETQ. This CDR3 has 14 amino acids. V shed 0 bases, J shed 6 bases, and the junction held 5 bases outside the gene matches.

This clone occurred a few times. The chain uses TRBV12-5 and TRBJ1-1; D call uncertain. CDR3 length: 12 amino acids. The V gene lost 2 bases and the J gene lost 4 bases, with 5 bases spanning the gap. CDR1 and CDR2 from the germline V gene are LGHNT and FRNRAP. CDR3 nucleotide sequence: TGTGCTAGTGGTTTGACACTCACTGAAGCTTTCTTT. Protein sequence: CASGLTLTEAFF.